This T cell receptor beta chain was found in a study of T cells in localized non-small cell lung cancer. The CDR3 is 15 residues long. Between the trimmed V and J ends, which lost 3 bases and 8 bases, there was a span of 18 bases. The germline gives CDR1 SGDLS, CDR2 YYNGEE. Generated by immunoSEQ multiplex PCR, the TCRdb table keeps only in-frame clones and is missing some. The sample carries just under 80,000 clones, 80% recorded once. The sample in question was peripheral blood, obtained before any cancer treatment. The chain recombines TRBV9 with TRBJ2-1; D perhaps matches TRBD1 (6 bases). The receptor was derived from a female donor aged 60 or older with stage I lung adenocarcinoma. CDR3: CASSARDKATHEQFF. As DNA, the CDR3 is TGTGCCAGCAGCGCACGGGACAAGGCTACCCATGAGCAGTTCTTC. The full variable domain, rest sourced from reference TRBV9 and TRBJ2-1, is DSGVTQTPKHLITATGQRVTLRCSPRSGDLSVYWYQQSLDQGLQFLIQYYNGEERAKGNILERFSAQQFPDLHSELNLSSLELGDSALYFCASSARDKATHEQFFGPGTRLTVL.